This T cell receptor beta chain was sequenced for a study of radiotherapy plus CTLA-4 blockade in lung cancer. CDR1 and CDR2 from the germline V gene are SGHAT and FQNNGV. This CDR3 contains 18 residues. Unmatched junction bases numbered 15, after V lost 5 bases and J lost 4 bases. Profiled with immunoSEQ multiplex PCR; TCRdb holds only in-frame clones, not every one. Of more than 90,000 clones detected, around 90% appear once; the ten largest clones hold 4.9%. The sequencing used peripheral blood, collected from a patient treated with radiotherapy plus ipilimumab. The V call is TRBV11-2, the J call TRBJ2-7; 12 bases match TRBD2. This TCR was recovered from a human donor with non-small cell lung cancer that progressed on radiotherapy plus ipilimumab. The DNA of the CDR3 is TGTGCCAGCAGCCTAAGGGGTACTGGACTAGCGGGAATATACGAGCAGTACTTC. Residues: CASSLRGTGLAGIYEQYF.